A selection of T cell receptor beta chains follows, all from one sample in a study of CD8 T cells in Susac syndrome. TCRdb re-called the immunoSEQ multiplex PCR reads through MiXCR, storing one row per CDR3 protein. The top ten hold roughly 0.2% of the sample, which has about 60,000 distinct CDR3 sequences, 90% to 95% seen once. Sequences were obtained from CD8+ T cells from PBMCs. Every receptor here comes from a human donor in good health. The CDR3 runs from the conserved cysteine through the conserved F or W. Each record gives: J gene, clone size, V gene, D gene, CDR3 DNA, CDR3 protein. D genes are given only for firm matches. The listing skips clone size in some rows; elsewhere it reads once, few, many or a size class.

J gene: TRBJ2-7
clone size: once
V gene: TRBV4-1
D gene: TRBD1
CDR3 DNA: TGCGCCAGCAGCCTCACACCGACAGGGGACAGCTACGAGCAGTACTTC
CDR3 protein: CASSLTPTGDSYEQYF

J gene: TRBJ1-5
clone size: -
V gene: TRBV5-6
D gene: TRBD1
CDR3 DNA: TGTGCCAGCAGCTTAACCGGGACAGGGGGAAATAGCAATCAGCCCCAGCATTTT
CDR3 protein: CASSLTGTGGNSNQPQHF

J gene: TRBJ1-5
clone size: -
V gene: TRBV4-2
D gene: -
CDR3 DNA: TGTGCCAGCAGCCAAGGCGGAAATCAGCCCCAGCATTTT
CDR3 protein: CASSQGGNQPQHF

J gene: TRBJ1-2
clone size: -
V gene: TRBV27
D gene: TRBD1
CDR3 DNA: TGTGCCAGCAGTTTATCCCGGGACAGGTCTAACTATGGCTACACCTTC
CDR3 protein: CASSLSRDRSNYGYTF

J gene: TRBJ2-5
clone size: -
V gene: TRBV2
D gene: TRBD2
CDR3 DNA: TGTGCCAGCAACGGGGGGGAAGAGACCCAGTACTTC
CDR3 protein: CASNGGEETQYF

J gene: TRBJ1-2
clone size: -
V gene: TRBV28
D gene: -
CDR3 DNA: TGTGCCAGCAGGAACACCTTGGGGGTGCATGGCTACACCTTC
CDR3 protein: CASRNTLGVHGYTF

J gene: TRBJ1-1
clone size: -
V gene: TRBV28
D gene: TRBD1
CDR3 DNA: TGTGCCAGCTGGGGACAGACGAACACTGAAGCTTTCTTT
CDR3 protein: CASWGQTNTEAFF

J gene: TRBJ1-1
clone size: -
V gene: TRBV27
D gene: TRBD1
CDR3 DNA: TGTGCCAGCAGTTCTAGAGACAGGGACTATGAAGCTTTCTTT
CDR3 protein: CASSSRDRDYEAFF

J gene: TRBJ2-7
clone size: -
V gene: TRBV13
D gene: TRBD2
CDR3 DNA: TGTGTCAGCAGCCGCCGGGGGGTCTTCTCCGACGAGCAGTACTTC
CDR3 protein: CVSSRRGVFSDEQYF

J gene: TRBJ1-1
clone size: -
V gene: TRBV12-5
D gene: TRBD1
CDR3 DNA: TGTGCTAGTGGTCCGGAGGGGACAGCGACCTTGAACACTGAAGCTTTCTTT
CDR3 protein: CASGPEGTATLNTEAFF

J gene: TRBJ2-7
clone size: -
V gene: TRBV5-1
D gene: -
CDR3 DNA: TGCGCCAGCAGCTACTGGATACTCGACTCCTACGAGCAGTACTTC
CDR3 protein: CASSYWILDSYEQYF

J gene: TRBJ2-3
clone size: few
V gene: TRBV6-1
D gene: TRBD2
CDR3 DNA: TGTGCCAGCAGTGGACTAGCGGGGGGGCCAGATACGCAGTATTTT
CDR3 protein: CASSGLAGGPDTQYF

J gene: TRBJ2-3
clone size: -
V gene: TRBV20-1
D gene: TRBD1
CDR3 DNA: TGCAGTGCTAGCATCAGGGGGCCTAAAGATACGCAGTATTTT
CDR3 protein: CSASIRGPKDTQYF

J gene: TRBJ1-1
clone size: -
V gene: TRBV27
D gene: TRBD1
CDR3 DNA: TGTGCCAGCAGTTTGACAGGGGGGAACACTGAAGCTTTCTTT
CDR3 protein: CASSLTGGNTEAFF

J gene: TRBJ2-7
clone size: -
V gene: TRBV12-3/TRBV12-4
D gene: -
CDR3 DNA: TGTGCCAGCAGCCTACAGGGCAATTGGGGCGAGCAGTACTTC
CDR3 protein: CASSLQGNWGEQYF

J gene: TRBJ2-5
clone size: -
V gene: TRBV28
D gene: -
CDR3 DNA: TGTGCCAGCAGTTTCCCCCGAGTTGGTACAGCAGTCCAAGAGACCCAGTACTTC
CDR3 protein: CASSFPRVGTAVQETQYF

J gene: TRBJ1-1
clone size: -
V gene: TRBV15
D gene: -
CDR3 DNA: TGTGCCACCAGCATTCCCAGGGAAATAAACACTGAAGCTTTCTTT
CDR3 protein: CATSIPREINTEAFF

J gene: TRBJ1-2
clone size: once
V gene: TRBV12-3/TRBV12-4
D gene: TRBD1
CDR3 DNA: TGTGCCAGCCTCGGCCTCGGGACAGGGAACTATGGCTACACCTTC
CDR3 protein: CASLGLGTGNYGYTF

J gene: TRBJ2-5
clone size: once
V gene: TRBV29-1
D gene: TRBD2
CDR3 DNA: TGCAGCGTTGAAGTCCGGACTAGCGGGGGGTCCCCTGAAGAGACCCAGTACTTC
CDR3 protein: CSVEVRTSGGSPEETQYF

J gene: TRBJ2-7
clone size: -
V gene: TRBV15
D gene: -
CDR3 DNA: TGTGCCACCAGCAGAGATGGGGGGCAGGCCTACGAGCAGTACTTC
CDR3 protein: CATSRDGGQAYEQYF

J gene: TRBJ2-7
clone size: -
V gene: TRBV10-3
D gene: -
CDR3 DNA: TGTGCCATCAGTCCCAAACCGGGTGAGCAGTACTTC
CDR3 protein: CAISPKPGEQYF

J gene: TRBJ2-1
clone size: once
V gene: TRBV29-1
D gene: TRBD2
CDR3 DNA: TGCAGCGCTGAGACGCGGGGGAGCTCCTACAATGAGCAGTTCTTC
CDR3 protein: CSAETRGSSYNEQFF

J gene: TRBJ2-1
clone size: once
V gene: TRBV4-3
D gene: TRBD2
CDR3 DNA: TGCGCCAGCAGCCAAGATTATACGGCGGAACTAGCGGGGACCTACAATGAGCAGTTCTTC
CDR3 protein: CASSQDYTAELAGTYNEQFF

J gene: TRBJ2-1
clone size: -
V gene: TRBV11-2
D gene: TRBD1
CDR3 DNA: TGTGCCAGCAGCTTAGGGAACTCCGGGACAGGGAAGAACAATGAGCAGTTCTTC
CDR3 protein: CASSLGNSGTGKNNEQFF

J gene: TRBJ2-7
clone size: -
V gene: TRBV29-1
D gene: TRBD1
CDR3 DNA: TGCAGCGTTGAAGGCCTGACCATGGGGACAGGGGGAATGAACGAGCAGTACTTC
CDR3 protein: CSVEGLTMGTGGMNEQYF

J gene: TRBJ2-5
clone size: -
V gene: TRBV6-1
D gene: TRBD1
CDR3 DNA: TGTGCCAGCAGTGAAGGAGTGGGACAGCAAGAGACCCAGTACTTC
CDR3 protein: CASSEGVGQQETQYF

J gene: TRBJ1-2
clone size: once
V gene: TRBV19
D gene: -
CDR3 DNA: TGTGCCAGTAGTGTCGGCCCCGGAGGGGGTGATGTTGATGGCTACACCTTC
CDR3 protein: CASSVGPGGGDVDGYTF

J gene: TRBJ1-6
clone size: -
V gene: TRBV14
D gene: TRBD1
CDR3 DNA: TGTGCCAGCAGCCACCCGGGACAGGGGCACACAAAATATAATTCACCCCTCCACTTT
CDR3 protein: CASSHPGQGHTKYNSPLHF

J gene: TRBJ1-1
clone size: -
V gene: TRBV6-6
D gene: -
CDR3 DNA: TGTGCCAGCAGGTTGAACACTGAAGCTTTCTTT
CDR3 protein: CASRLNTEAFF

J gene: TRBJ2-2
clone size: -
V gene: TRBV5-4
D gene: TRBD2
CDR3 DNA: TGTGCCAGCAGCTTCCGGACTAGCGGGGGTACCGGGGAGCTGTTTTTT
CDR3 protein: CASSFRTSGGTGELFF

J gene: TRBJ2-1
clone size: -
V gene: TRBV7-7
D gene: TRBD2
CDR3 DNA: TGTGCCAGCAGCTTAGAGGGCGGGGGGGCTGAGCAGTTCTTC
CDR3 protein: CASSLEGGGAEQFF

J gene: TRBJ2-1
clone size: -
V gene: TRBV5-1
D gene: -
CDR3 DNA: TGCGCCAGCAGCTTGACCAAAGGAACCTATGAGCAGTTCTTC
CDR3 protein: CASSLTKGTYEQFF

J gene: TRBJ2-7
clone size: -
V gene: TRBV3-1
D gene: -
CDR3 DNA: TGTGCCAGCAGCCGCCCCGTCGGGGAGCAGTACTTC
CDR3 protein: CASSRPVGEQYF

J gene: TRBJ2-2
clone size: -
V gene: TRBV4-3
D gene: -
CDR3 DNA: TGCGCCAGCAGCCAAGCCAGTGGGGGGCTGAACACCGGGGAGCTGTTTTTT
CDR3 protein: CASSQASGGLNTGELFF

J gene: TRBJ2-7
clone size: -
V gene: TRBV5-1
D gene: -
CDR3 DNA: TGCGCCAGCAGCTTGGCCCCGGGGAACCACGAGCAGTACTTC
CDR3 protein: CASSLAPGNHEQYF